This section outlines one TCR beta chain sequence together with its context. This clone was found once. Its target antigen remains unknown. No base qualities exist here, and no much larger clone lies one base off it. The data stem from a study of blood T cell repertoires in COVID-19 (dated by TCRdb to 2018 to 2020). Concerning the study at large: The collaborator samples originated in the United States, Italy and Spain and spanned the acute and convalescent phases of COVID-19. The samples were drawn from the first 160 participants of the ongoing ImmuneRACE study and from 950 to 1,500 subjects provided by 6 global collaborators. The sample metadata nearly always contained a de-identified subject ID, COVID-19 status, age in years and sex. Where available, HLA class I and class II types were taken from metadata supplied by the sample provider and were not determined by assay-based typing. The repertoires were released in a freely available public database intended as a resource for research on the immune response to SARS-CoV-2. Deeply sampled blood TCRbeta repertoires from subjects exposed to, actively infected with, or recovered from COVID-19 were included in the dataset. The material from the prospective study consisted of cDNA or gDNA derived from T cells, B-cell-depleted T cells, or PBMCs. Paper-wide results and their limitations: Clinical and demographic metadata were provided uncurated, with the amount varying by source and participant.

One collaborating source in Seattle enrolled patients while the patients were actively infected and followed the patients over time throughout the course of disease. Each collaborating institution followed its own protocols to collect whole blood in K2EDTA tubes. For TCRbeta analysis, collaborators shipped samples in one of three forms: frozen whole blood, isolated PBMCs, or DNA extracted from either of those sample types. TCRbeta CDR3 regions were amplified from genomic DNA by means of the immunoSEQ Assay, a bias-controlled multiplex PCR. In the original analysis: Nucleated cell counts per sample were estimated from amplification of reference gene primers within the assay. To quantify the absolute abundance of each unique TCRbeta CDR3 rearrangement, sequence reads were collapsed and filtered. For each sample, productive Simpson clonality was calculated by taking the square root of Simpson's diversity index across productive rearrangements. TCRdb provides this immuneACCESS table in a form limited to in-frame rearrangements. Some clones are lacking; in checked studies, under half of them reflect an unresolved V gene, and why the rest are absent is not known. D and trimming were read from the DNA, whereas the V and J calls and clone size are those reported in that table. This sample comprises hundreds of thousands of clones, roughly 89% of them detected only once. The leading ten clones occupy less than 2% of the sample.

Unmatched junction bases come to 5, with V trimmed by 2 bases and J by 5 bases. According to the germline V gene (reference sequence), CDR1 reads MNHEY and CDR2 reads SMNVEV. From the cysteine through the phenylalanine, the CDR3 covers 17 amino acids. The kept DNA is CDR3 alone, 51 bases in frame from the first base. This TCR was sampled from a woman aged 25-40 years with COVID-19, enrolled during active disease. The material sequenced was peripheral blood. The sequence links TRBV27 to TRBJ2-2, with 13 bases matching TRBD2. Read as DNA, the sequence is TGTGCCAGCAGTTTAATACTAGCGGGGGGGTATACCGGGGAGCTGTTTTTT. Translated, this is CASSLILAGGYTGELFF.